This T cell receptor (beta chain) was obtained from a study of cytomegalovirus exposure and HLA in healthy donors. General observations from the study: Previously analyzed data showed that most TCR beta V segments were productive at a frequency of about 90% or about 30%.

The CDR3 runs 15 residues. CDR1 and CDR2 (germline): LNHDA, SQIVND (reference sequence). V lost 3 bases to trimming and J lost 2 bases, with 14 bases between them. This clone was observed a few times. Antigen: not known. The PCR contained 60 Vbeta and 13 Jbeta primers. In the original processing: In a later analysis, about 12 million of 65 million to 90 million unique beta chains occurred in at least two donors. Libraries were prepared by immunoSEQ multiplex PCR; TCRdb keeps only in-frame clonotypes and omits some of them. The DNA gave D and trimming, while V, J and clone size come from that table. The table shows around 160,000 clones, with over 60% occurring only once.

This sequence joins TRBV19 and TRBJ2-7, with D unclear. The origin of this receptor is a man aged 45-65 years in good health and CMV-seropositive. The sequencing input was PBMCs. The CDR3 sequence: CASSISVGGPYEQYF. The CDR3 DNA is TGTGCCAGTAGTATTTCAGTGGGTGGGCCCTACGAGCAGTACTTC.